The 17 T cell receptor beta chains below all came from one sample that was sequenced in a study of cytomegalovirus exposure and HLA in healthy donors. The PCR made use of 60 Vbeta and 13 Jbeta primers. The repertoire was sequenced with immunoSEQ multiplex PCR; TCRdb's copy has only in-frame clones and lacks some. The profile shows fewer than 250,000 clones, around 76% of them singletons. Sequenced sample: PBMCs. The receptors originated from a man aged 40-50 years in good health and CMV-seropositive.

The chain uses TRBV5-4 and TRBJ1-3; the D is unclear. Germline CDR1 reads SGHNT; CDR2 reads YYREEE (reference sequence). V shed 5 bases and J shed 2 bases, with 14 bases lying between them. The CDR3 is 15 residues long. CDR3 sequence: CASSPRAGAGNTIYF. Here the CDR3 DNA reads TGTGCCAGCAGTCCCCGAGCGGGCGCTGGAAACACCATATATTTT.

This clone was found a few times. The chain joins TRBV7-2 to TRBJ2-3, with D perhaps matching TRBD2 (5 bases). Germline V lookup: CDR1 SGHTA, CDR2 FQGNSA. Trimming cost V 7 bases and J 3 bases, with 20 bases left between them. CDR3 size: 16 residues. The CDR3 sequence is CASTSSLTDFTDTQYF. For the CDR3, the DNA is TGTGCCAGCACCTCCTCTCTTACGGACTTTACAGATACGCAGTATTTT.

The rearrangement joins TRBV4-1 to TRBJ2-3; no firm D call. Per the germline V gene, CDR1 is MGHRA and CDR2 is YSYEKL. The ends were cut back, 3 bases at V and 5 bases at J, with 6 bases in the middle. The CDR3 loop spans 12 amino acids. This chain's CDR3 is CASSHVLDTQYF. DNA for the CDR3: TGCGCCAGCAGCCACGTACTAGATACGCAGTATTTT.

The DNA of the CDR3 is TGCGCCAGCCGCGCCCCCGGGACTAGCGGGCCCGAGCAGTACTTC. Translated: CASRAPGTSGPEQYF. The rearrangement links TRBV5-1 to TRBJ2-7; 12 bases align to TRBD2. V lost 7 bases to trimming and J lost 6 bases; unmatched junction nucleotides: 11. Germline CDR1 SGHRS, CDR2 YFSETQ. CDR3 length equals 15 residues.

The chain uses TRBV28 and TRBJ1-1; weak D call: TRBD1 (6 bases). The V gene's germline CDR1 is MDHEN and CDR2 SYDVKM. V was clipped by 6 bases and J by 4 bases, with 15 bases between them. There are 14 residues in the CDR3. The CDR3 loop reads CASRLRTEVTEAFF. The CDR3 DNA is TGTGCCAGCAGGTTAAGGACAGAGGTCACTGAAGCTTTCTTT.

This clone appeared once. This chain connects TRBV14 to TRBJ1-2; a possible D gene is TRBD1 (6 bases). V shed 2 bases and J shed 5 bases, with 15 bases lying between them. Germline V lookup: CDR1 SGHDN, CDR2 FVKESK. This CDR3 is built from 15 residues. CDR3: CASSQTGLLGYGYTF. In DNA form, the CDR3 reads TGTGCCAGCAGCCAAACAGGGCTTTTGGGGTATGGCTACACCTTC.

This sequence joins TRBV7-2 and TRBJ2-2, with a tentative D call TRBD2 (5 bases). Trimming pared 0 bases from V and 4 bases from J, leaving 15 bases between. Germline assignment: CDR1 SGHTA and CDR2 FQGNSA. The CDR3 is 17 residues long. The DNA of the CDR3 is TGTGCCAGCAGCTTAGCGTCCGCTAGCTCGGGCACCGGGGAGCTGTTTTTT. Translation: CASSLASASSGTGELFF.

The V call is TRBV27, the J call TRBJ1-5; D unresolved. In germline, CDR1 is MNHEY, CDR2 SMNVEV (reference sequence). V lost 2 bases to trimming and J lost 8 bases, with 10 bases between them. This CDR3 contains 13 residues. This chain's CDR3 is CASSLLVGEPQHF. The CDR3 coding sequence is TGTGCCAGCAGTTTACTTGTGGGAGAGCCCCAGCATTTT.

Comment on this clone: Other DNA variants within this sample encode the same CDR3. J is TRBJ1-2 and V is TRBV6-5, with 10 bases lining up with TRBD1. This CDR3 is built from 15 residues. The V gene end was trimmed by 2 bases and the J gene end by 8 bases; junction bases not matched to a gene: 8. CDR1 is MNHEY and CDR2 is SVGAGI in the germline V gene. The CDR3 region has the DNA TGTGCCAGCAGTTACAGCCGGACAGGGGGGGGCGGCTACACCTTC. Translation: CASSYSRTGGGGYTF.

DNA for the CDR3: TGTGCCAGCAGTTTACCAGCGGGATCCTACAATGAGCAGTTCTTC. This gives the protein CASSLPAGSYNEQFF. V usage is TRBV27 and J usage is TRBJ2-1, with 7 bases aligning to TRBD2. The germline gives CDR1 MNHEY, CDR2 SMNVEV (reference sequence). V lost 2 bases to trimming and J lost 1 base; unmatched junction nucleotides: 2. The CDR3 covers 15 residues.

The gene calls are TRBV15 and TRBJ1-1; D remains unclear. The CDR3 is 17 residues long. The V end was cut by 1 base, the J end by 0 bases, with 15 bases between. CDR1 and CDR2 from the germline V gene are LNHNV and YYDKDF (reference sequence). The CDR3 protein is CATSRGGRGFMNTEAFF. The CDR3 DNA is TGTGCCACCAGCAGAGGTGGGCGCGGGTTCATGAACACTGAAGCTTTCTTT.

The rearrangement uses TRBV11-2 and TRBJ2-7, with D possibly matching TRBD1 (6 bases). Germline V gene sequence: CDR1 SGHAT, CDR2 FQNNGV. The CDR3 totals 14 residues. V was trimmed by 2 bases and J by 5 bases, leaving 13 bases between them. The CDR3 loop is CASSLLGQINEQYF. The DNA for the CDR3 is TGTGCCAGCAGCTTATTAGGACAGATAAACGAGCAGTACTTC.

CDR3 in amino acids: CASSSDFNEQFF. In DNA, the CDR3 is TGTGCCAGCAGTTCGGACTTCAATGAGCAGTTCTTC. The chain uses TRBV6-5 and TRBJ2-1, with D possibly matching TRBD2 (5 bases). Germline lookup yields CDR1 MNHEY and CDR2 SVGAGI. The length of the CDR3 is 12 residues. Between the trimmed V and J ends, which lost 4 bases and 6 bases, there was a span of 7 bases.

The V and J genes are TRBV19 and TRBJ2-2; 7 bases match TRBD2. The V gene end was trimmed by 5 bases and the J gene end by 3 bases; junction bases not matched to a gene: 9. The CDR3 runs to 16 residues. Germline lookup yields CDR1 LNHDA and CDR2 SQIVND (reference sequence). In nucleotides, the CDR3 is TGTGCCAGTAGTTCGGCGGGAGTGGTGGACACCGGGGAGCTGTTTTTT. Its protein is CASSSAGVVDTGELFF. Based on the CDR3 plus reference TRBV19 and TRBJ2-2, the full variable domain is DGGITQSPKYLFRKEGQNVTLSCEQNLNHDAMYWYRQDPGQGLRLIYYSQIVNDFQKGDIAEGYSVSREKKESFPLTVTSAQKNPTAFYLCASSSAGVVDTGELFFGEGSRLTVL.

This clone was observed once. The chain carries TRBV4-2 and TRBJ1-4, with 7 nucleotides matching TRBD1. The trim removed 2 bases at V and 7 bases at J, leaving 7 bases unmatched. Germline CDR1 is LGHNA and CDR2 is YNFKEQ. This CDR3 is built from 15 residues. DNA of the CDR3: TGTGCCAGCAGCCAACCCCAGACAGGGAGTGAAAAACTGTTTTTT. This codes for CASSQPQTGSEKLFF.

This clone was detected only once. V gene TRBV27 combines with J gene TRBJ1-2, with D possibly matching TRBD1 (5 bases). CDR3 length: 16 amino acids. The V and J ends lost 2 bases and 3 bases respectively, with 16 bases between them. Germline assignment: CDR1 MNHEY and CDR2 SMNVEV (reference sequence). The CDR3 loop is CASSLVRQTTHYGYTF. CDR3 DNA sequence: TGTGCCAGCAGTTTAGTGCGACAGACAACTCACTATGGCTACACCTTC.

This chain uses TRBV6-1 with TRBJ2-7; TRBD2 matches 13 bases. The CDR3 sequence is 15 residues long. Germline V gene sequence: CDR1 MNHNS, CDR2 SASEGT. V gave up 6 bases and J gave up 5 bases; unmatched junction bases: 7. CDR3 DNA: TGTGCCAGCAGCCCCGGGACTAGCGGGAATGACGAGCAGTACGTC. Protein: CASSPGTSGNDEQYV.